The rows below give T cell receptor beta chains drawn from one sample of a study of cytomegalovirus exposure and HLA in healthy donors. TCRdb keeps only in-frame clones here, not all; method: immunoSEQ multiplex PCR. The top ten hold approximately 2.1% of the sample, which has 100,000 to 150,000 clones, about 90% seen once. Sequenced sample: PBMCs. Every receptor here comes from a woman between 18 and 30 years old in good health and CMV-seronegative. Each CDR3 is given with its conserved first and last residue. The D gene is left open where the match is weak. Clone size is shown for a subset of rows, as once, few, many or a class of expanded clone.

J gene,clone size,V gene,D gene,CDR3 protein,CDR3 DNA
TRBJ2-5,NA,TRBV6-5,TRBD2,CASSYAAGGGKTQYF,TGTGCCAGCAGTTACGCGGCGGGAGGGGGGAAGACCCAGTACTTC
TRBJ1-4,NA,TRBV18,NA,CASSLSYATNEKLFF,TGTGCCAGCTCCCTGAGTTATGCAACTAATGAAAAACTGTTTTTT
TRBJ2-1,NA,TRBV13,NA,CASSAGRDFYNEQFF,TGTGCCAGCAGCGCCGGCAGGGATTTCTACAATGAGCAGTTCTTC
TRBJ1-4,NA,TRBV25-1,TRBD1,CASSYRQGTNEKLFF,TGTGCCAGCAGCTACCGACAGGGAACTAATGAAAAACTGTTTTTT
TRBJ1-6,few,TRBV14,TRBD1,CASSQGQGLNSPLHF,TGTGCCAGCAGCCAAGGACAGGGACTCAATTCACCCCTCCACTTT
TRBJ2-3,NA,TRBV4-1,NA,CASSQVGGVFTDTQYF,TGCGCCAGCAGCCAAGTTGGCGGGGTCTTCACAGATACGCAGTATTTT
TRBJ2-5,NA,TRBV4-3,NA,CASARYSGSQETQYF,TGCGCCAGCGCCAGATACTCCGGGTCCCAAGAGACCCAGTACTTC
TRBJ1-1,NA,TRBV9,NA,CASSVEGESNTEAFF,TGTGCCAGCAGCGTAGAGGGGGAGAGCAACACTGAAGCTTTCTTT
TRBJ2-2,NA,TRBV5-1,NA,CASSLRTRGAGELFF,TGCGCCAGCAGCTTGAGGACTAGGGGGGCCGGGGAGCTGTTTTTT
TRBJ2-7,NA,TRBV5-1,TRBD1,CASSLGGTGLDEQYF,TGCGCCAGCAGCTTGGGTGGGACAGGGCTTGACGAGCAGTACTTC
TRBJ2-7,once,TRBV6-1,NA,CASNPSGEGEQYF,TGTGCCAGCAACCCCTCCGGGGAAGGGGAGCAGTACTTC
TRBJ2-5,NA,TRBV5-1,TRBD1,CASRPGQGSAETQYF,TGCGCCAGCAGACCGGGACAGGGATCAGCAGAGACCCAGTACTTC
TRBJ1-5,NA,TRBV5-1,TRBD1,CASSATGGSQPQHF,TGCGCCAGCAGCGCAACAGGGGGGAGTCAGCCCCAGCATTTT
TRBJ1-1,NA,TRBV6-1,TRBD1,CASSEPPQGPMNTEAFF,TGTGCCAGCAGTGAACCCCCACAGGGGCCCATGAACACTGAAGCTTTCTTT
TRBJ2-1,NA,TRBV6-1,TRBD2,CASKREYRNEQFF,TGTGCCAGCAAGCGGGAGTACCGCAATGAGCAGTTCTTC
TRBJ2-7,NA,TRBV29-1,TRBD1,CSVFGQGAYEQYF,TGCAGCGTTTTCGGACAGGGCGCCTACGAGCAGTACTTC
TRBJ2-1,once,TRBV5-6,NA,CASSLYAGWSSYNEQFF,TGTGCCAGCAGCTTGTACGCGGGGTGGAGCTCCTACAATGAGCAGTTCTTC
TRBJ2-1,NA,TRBV18,TRBD2,CASSLITSGGFNEQFF,TGTGCCAGCTCGCTTATTACTAGCGGGGGGTTCAATGAGCAGTTCTTC
TRBJ2-3,once,TRBV7-2,NA,CASSLAVGSETQYF,TGTGCCAGCAGCTTAGCCGTCGGGTCAGAGACGCAGTATTTT
TRBJ2-7,once,TRBV30,NA,CAWSVLGSGYEQYF,TGTGCCTGGAGTGTACTGGGATCAGGGTACGAGCAGTACTTC
TRBJ1-2,few,TRBV2,NA,CASSDYLEVSYGYTF,TGTGCCAGCAGTGATTATCTGGAGGTTTCTTATGGCTACACCTTC
TRBJ1-1,NA,TRBV27,NA,CASSLYRSNTEAFF,TGTGCCAGCAGTTTATACAGGTCGAACACTGAAGCTTTCTTT
TRBJ2-1,NA,TRBV30,TRBD2,CAWSVGAGGRLGEQFF,TGTGCCTGGAGTGTAGGCGCCGGCGGGAGGTTGGGTGAGCAGTTCTTC
TRBJ1-3,NA,TRBV4-1,NA,CASSQQDSPSSGNTIYF,TGCGCCAGCAGCCAACAGGACAGTCCGAGCTCTGGAAACACCATATATTTT
TRBJ1-2,NA,TRBV7-9,NA,CASSLVQERPNYGYTF,TGTGCCAGCAGCTTAGTTCAGGAACGGCCTAACTATGGCTACACCTTC
TRBJ1-3,NA,TRBV28,TRBD1,CASSPTLDRAVGNTIYF,TGTGCCAGCAGTCCAACCCTGGACAGGGCCGTTGGAAACACCATATATTTT
TRBJ2-1,NA,TRBV28,NA,CASSPHQTGPYNEQFF,TGTGCCAGCAGTCCCCACCAGACAGGTCCCTACAATGAGCAGTTCTTC
TRBJ2-7,NA,TRBV28,TRBD2,CASSTRILILAGSSYEQYF,TGTGCCAGCAGCACCCGTATTCTGATACTAGCGGGTAGCTCCTACGAGCAGTACTTC
TRBJ2-1,once,TRBV13,TRBD1,CASSSTGEQFF,TGTGCCAGCAGCTCGACAGGGGAGCAGTTCTTC
TRBJ2-2,NA,TRBV5-1,TRBD1,CASSWGQGTGELFF,TGCGCCAGCAGCTGGGGACAGGGCACCGGGGAGCTGTTTTTT
TRBJ2-7,NA,TRBV4-2,NA,CASSQVPSSYEQYF,TGTGCCAGCAGCCAAGTCCCGAGCTCCTACGAGCAGTACTTC
TRBJ1-6,NA,TRBV9,NA,CASSVAGGNSPLHF,TGTGCCAGCAGCGTAGCCGGGGGTAATTCACCCCTCCACTTT
TRBJ1-1,NA,TRBV4-2,NA,CASSQDDSVTEAFF,TGTGCCAGCAGCCAAGACGACAGCGTCACTGAAGCTTTCTTT
TRBJ2-5,NA,TRBV28,NA,CASSASGQIQETQYF,TGTGCCAGCAGTGCCTCAGGACAGATCCAAGAGACCCAGTACTTC
TRBJ2-7,NA,TRBV6-6,TRBD2,CASSYSEGGNSYEQYF,TGTGCCAGCAGTTACTCCGAGGGAGGGAACTCCTACGAGCAGTACTTC
TRBJ2-7,NA,TRBV6-6,NA,CASRTAGQGYEQYF,TGTGCCAGCAGGACTGCTGGGCAGGGATACGAGCAGTACTTC
TRBJ1-1,NA,TRBV4-1,NA,CASTDGPPGVNTEAFF,TGCGCCAGCACCGACGGCCCTCCGGGTGTGAACACTGAAGCTTTCTTT
TRBJ1-4,NA,TRBV5-1,NA,CASSLSRGNEKLFF,TGCGCCAGCAGCTTGAGCAGGGGTAATGAAAAACTGTTTTTT